This entry describes one T cell receptor beta chain. Generated by immunoSEQ multiplex PCR, the TCRdb table keeps only in-frame clones and is missing some. The data show tens of thousands of clones, with approximately 92% seen just once and 0.35% to 0.45% held by the top ten. These data belong to a study of technical replicates of blood from a few donors. This CDR3 contains 15 residues. V lost 9 bases, J lost 3 bases, and 10 bases stayed unmatched. From germline, CDR1 is LGHNT and CDR2 FRNRAP. The TCR originated in a human donor in good health. Material for sequencing was T cells isolated from PBMCs. The chain carries TRBV12-5 and TRBJ2-7, with 11 nucleotides matching TRBD2. The DNA for the CDR3 is TGTGCTAGCCGCACTAGCGGGAGTTCTGGCTACGAGCAGTACTTC. Protein: CASRTSGSSGYEQYF.